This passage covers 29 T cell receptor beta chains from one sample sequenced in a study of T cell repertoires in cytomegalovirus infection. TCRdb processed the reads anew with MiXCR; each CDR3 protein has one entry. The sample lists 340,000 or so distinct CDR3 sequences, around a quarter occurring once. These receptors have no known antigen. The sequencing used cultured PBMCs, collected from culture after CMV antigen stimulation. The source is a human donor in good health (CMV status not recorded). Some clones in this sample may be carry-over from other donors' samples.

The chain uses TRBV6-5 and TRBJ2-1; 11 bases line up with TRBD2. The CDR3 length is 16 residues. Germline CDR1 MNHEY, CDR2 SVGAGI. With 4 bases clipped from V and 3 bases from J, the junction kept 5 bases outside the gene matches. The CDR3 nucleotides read TGTGCCAGCAGTTTTAGCGGGAGGGCCTACTACAATGAGCAGTTCTTC. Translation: CASSFSGRAYYNEQFF.

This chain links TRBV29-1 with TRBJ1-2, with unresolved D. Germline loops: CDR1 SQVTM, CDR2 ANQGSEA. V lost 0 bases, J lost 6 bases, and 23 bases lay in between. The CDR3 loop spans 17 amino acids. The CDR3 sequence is CSVEDRFRTRKSHGYTF. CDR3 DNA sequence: TGCAGCGTTGAAGATCGGTTTAGGACGCGAAAAAGCCATGGCTACACCTTC. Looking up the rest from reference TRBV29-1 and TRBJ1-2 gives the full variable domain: SAVISQKPSRDICQRGTSLTIQCQVDSQVTMMFWYRQQPGQSLTLIATANQGSEATYESGFVIDKFPISRPNLTFSTLTVSNMSPEDSSIYLCSVEDRFRTRKSHGYTFGSGTRLTVV.

The CDR3 loop is CASSSPPMEQYF. CDR3 DNA: TGTGCCAGCAGTTCCCCCCCTATGGAGCAGTACTTC. This chain connects TRBV28 to TRBJ2-7, with D uncertain. V was cut by 4 bases and J by 7 bases, with 11 bases left in between. The CDR3 contains 12 residues. CDR1 and CDR2 from the germline V gene are MDHEN and SYDVKM.

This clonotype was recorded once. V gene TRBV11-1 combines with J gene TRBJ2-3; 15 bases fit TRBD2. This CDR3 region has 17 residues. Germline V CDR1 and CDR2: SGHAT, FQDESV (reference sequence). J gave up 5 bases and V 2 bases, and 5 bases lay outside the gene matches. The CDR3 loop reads CASSLPPGLAGGDTQYF. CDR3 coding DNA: TGTGCCAGCAGCTTACCGCCGGGACTAGCGGGAGGAGATACGCAGTATTTT.

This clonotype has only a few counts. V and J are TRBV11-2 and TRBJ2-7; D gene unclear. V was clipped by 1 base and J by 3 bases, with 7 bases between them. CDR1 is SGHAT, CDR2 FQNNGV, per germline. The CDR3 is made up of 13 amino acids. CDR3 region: CASSLGTDYEQYF. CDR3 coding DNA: TGTGCCAGCAGCTTAGGGACCGACTACGAGCAGTACTTC.

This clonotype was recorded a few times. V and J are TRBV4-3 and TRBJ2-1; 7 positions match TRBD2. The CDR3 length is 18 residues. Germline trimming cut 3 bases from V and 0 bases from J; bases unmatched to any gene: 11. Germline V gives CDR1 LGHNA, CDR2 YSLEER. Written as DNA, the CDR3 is TGCGCCAGCAGCCAGGACCCGGGACTATCGAGCTCCTACAATGAGCAGTTCTTC. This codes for CASSQDPGLSSSYNEQFF.

The CDR3 sequence is CASSERTEKLFF. The CDR3 nucleotides read TGTGCCAGCAGTGAACGAACCGAAAAACTGTTTTTT. The V and J genes are TRBV6-1 and TRBJ1-4; no definite D call. The CDR3 is 12 residues long. Trimming removed 2 bases at V and 8 bases at J, with 6 bases between. The germline V gene has CDR1 MNHNS and CDR2 SASEGT.

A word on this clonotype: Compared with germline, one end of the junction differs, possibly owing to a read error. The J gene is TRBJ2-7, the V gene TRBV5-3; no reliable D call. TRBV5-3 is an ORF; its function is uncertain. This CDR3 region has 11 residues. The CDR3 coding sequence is TGTGCCAGCAGCTCTACACGCGAGCAGTACTTC. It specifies CASSSTREQYF.

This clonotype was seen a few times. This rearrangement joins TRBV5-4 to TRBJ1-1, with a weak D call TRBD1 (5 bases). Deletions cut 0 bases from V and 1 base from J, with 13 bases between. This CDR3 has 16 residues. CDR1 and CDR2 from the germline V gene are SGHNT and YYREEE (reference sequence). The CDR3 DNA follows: TGTGCCAGCAGCTTGGCCTCAAGCAGGGCGAACACTGAAGCTTTCTTT. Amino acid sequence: CASSLASSRANTEAFF.

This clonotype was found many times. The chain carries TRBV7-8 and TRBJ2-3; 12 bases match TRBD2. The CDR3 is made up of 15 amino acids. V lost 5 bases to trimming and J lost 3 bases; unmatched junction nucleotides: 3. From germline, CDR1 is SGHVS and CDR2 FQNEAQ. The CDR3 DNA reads TGTGCCAGCAGCCAGACTAGCGGGAGTACAGATACGCAGTATTTT. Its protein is CASSQTSGSTDTQYF.

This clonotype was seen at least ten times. Here the CDR3 reads CASSEGPGQYEQYV. CDR3 DNA sequence: TGTGCCAGCAGCGAAGGGCCGGGGCAGTACGAGCAGTACGTC. The chain combines TRBV7-2 with TRBJ2-7; tentatively, D is TRBD1 or TRBD2 (5 bases each). V dropped 5 bases and J dropped 4 bases, with 15 bases sitting between them. The CDR3 length is 14 residues. Germline CDR1 SGHTA, CDR2 FQGNSA.

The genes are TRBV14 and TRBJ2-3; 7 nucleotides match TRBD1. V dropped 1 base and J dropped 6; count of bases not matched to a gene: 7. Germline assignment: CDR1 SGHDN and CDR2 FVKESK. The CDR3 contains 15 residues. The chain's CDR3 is CASSQGGQARDTQYF. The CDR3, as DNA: TGTGCCAGCAGCCAAGGCGGACAGGCCCGGGATACGCAGTATTTT.

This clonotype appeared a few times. The CDR3 spells CASSVASSTDTQYF. The CDR3, as DNA: TGTGCCAGCAGCGTGGCTTCTAGCACAGATACGCAGTATTTT. The chain combines TRBV5-4 with TRBJ2-3; D is uncertain. V dropped 4 bases and J dropped 0 bases, with 9 bases sitting between them. This CDR3 spans 14 amino acids. Germline values: CDR1 SGHNT, CDR2 YYREEE (reference sequence).

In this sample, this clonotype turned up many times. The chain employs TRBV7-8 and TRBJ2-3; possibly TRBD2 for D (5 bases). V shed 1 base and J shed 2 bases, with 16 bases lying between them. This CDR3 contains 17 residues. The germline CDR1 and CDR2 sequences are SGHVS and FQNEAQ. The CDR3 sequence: CASSLESLAAITDTQYF. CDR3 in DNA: TGTGCCAGCAGCTTAGAGAGTCTAGCAGCTATCACAGATACGCAGTATTTT.

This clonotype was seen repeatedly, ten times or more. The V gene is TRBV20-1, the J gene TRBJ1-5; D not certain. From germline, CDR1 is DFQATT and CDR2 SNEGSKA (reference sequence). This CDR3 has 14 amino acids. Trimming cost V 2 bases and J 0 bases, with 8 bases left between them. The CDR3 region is CSARRGTSNQPQHF. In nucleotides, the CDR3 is TGCAGTGCTAGACGGGGTACTAGCAATCAGCCCCAGCATTTT.

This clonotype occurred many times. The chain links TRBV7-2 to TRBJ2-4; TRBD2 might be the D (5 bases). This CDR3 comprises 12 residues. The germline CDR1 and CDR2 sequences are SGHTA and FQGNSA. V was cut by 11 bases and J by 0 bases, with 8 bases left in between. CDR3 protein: CASAGAKNIQYF. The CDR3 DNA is TGTGCCTCGGCGGGAGCCAAAAACATTCAGTACTTC.

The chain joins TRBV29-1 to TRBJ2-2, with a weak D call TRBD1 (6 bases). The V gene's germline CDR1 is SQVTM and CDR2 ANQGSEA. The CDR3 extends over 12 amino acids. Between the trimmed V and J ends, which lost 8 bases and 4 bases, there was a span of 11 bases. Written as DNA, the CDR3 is TGCAGCACAGGGTGGGCCACCGGGGAGCTGTTTTTT. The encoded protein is CSTGWATGELFF.

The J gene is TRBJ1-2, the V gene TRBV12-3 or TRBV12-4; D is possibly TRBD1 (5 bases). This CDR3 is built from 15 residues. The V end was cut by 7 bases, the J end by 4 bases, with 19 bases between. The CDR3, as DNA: TGTGCCAGCACCCCTGTGGGGCGGACCCTCTATGGCTACACCTTC. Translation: CASTPVGRTLYGYTF.

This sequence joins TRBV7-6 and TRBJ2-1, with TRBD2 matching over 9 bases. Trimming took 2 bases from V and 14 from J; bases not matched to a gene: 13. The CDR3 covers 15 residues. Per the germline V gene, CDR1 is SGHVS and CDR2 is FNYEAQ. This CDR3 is CASSLLEESSGAEFF. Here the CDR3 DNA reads TGTGCCAGCAGCTTATTGGAGGAGTCTAGCGGGGCCGAGTTCTTC.

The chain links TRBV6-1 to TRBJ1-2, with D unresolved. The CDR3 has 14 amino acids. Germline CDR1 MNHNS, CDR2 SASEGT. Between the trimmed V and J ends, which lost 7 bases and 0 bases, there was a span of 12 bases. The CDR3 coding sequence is TGTGCCAGCATGAAACAGAGAGCTAACTATGGCTACACCTTC. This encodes CASMKQRANYGYTF.

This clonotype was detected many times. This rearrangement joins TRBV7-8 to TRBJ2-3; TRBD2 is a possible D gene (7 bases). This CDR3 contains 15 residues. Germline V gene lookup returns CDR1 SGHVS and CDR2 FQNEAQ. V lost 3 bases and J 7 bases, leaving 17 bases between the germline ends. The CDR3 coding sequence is TGTGCCAGCAGCTTGCCGGGGGGCAACTCAAATACGCAGTATTTT. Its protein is CASSLPGGNSNTQYF.

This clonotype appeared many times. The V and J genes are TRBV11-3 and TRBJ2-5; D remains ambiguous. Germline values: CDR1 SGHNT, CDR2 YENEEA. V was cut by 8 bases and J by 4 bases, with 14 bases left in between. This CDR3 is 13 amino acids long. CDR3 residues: CASCRSPGETQYF. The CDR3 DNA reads TGTGCCAGCTGCCGGAGCCCGGGAGAGACCCAGTACTTC.

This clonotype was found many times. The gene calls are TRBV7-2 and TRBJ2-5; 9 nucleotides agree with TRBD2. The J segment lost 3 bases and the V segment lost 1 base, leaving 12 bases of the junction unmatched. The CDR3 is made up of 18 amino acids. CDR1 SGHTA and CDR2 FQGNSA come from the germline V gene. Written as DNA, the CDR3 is TGTGCCAGCAGCTTAGTAGCGTGGGGCGGGAGGGCCGAAGAGACCCAGTACTTC. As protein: CASSLVAWGGRAEETQYF.

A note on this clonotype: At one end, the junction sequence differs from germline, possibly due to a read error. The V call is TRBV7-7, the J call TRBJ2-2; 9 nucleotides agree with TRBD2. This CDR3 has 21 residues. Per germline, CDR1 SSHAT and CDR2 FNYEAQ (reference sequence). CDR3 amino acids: CASSLLINWAGTSFSAGELFF. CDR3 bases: TGTGCTAGCAGCCTACTCATAAACTGGGCGGGGACTAGCTTCTCTGCCGGGGAGCTGTTTTTT.

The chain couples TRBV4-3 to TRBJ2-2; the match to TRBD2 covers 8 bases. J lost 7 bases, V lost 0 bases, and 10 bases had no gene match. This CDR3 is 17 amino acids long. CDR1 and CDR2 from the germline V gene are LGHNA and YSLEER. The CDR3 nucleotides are TGCGCCAGCAGCCAAGATGTCCCGGGAGGGCCGGTCGGGGAGCTGTTTTTT. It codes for CASSQDVPGGPVGELFF.

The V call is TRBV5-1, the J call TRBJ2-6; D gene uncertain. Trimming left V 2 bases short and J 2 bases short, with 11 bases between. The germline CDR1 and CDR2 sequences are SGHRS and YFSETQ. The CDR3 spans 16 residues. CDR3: CASSFGPGAGANVLTF. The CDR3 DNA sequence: TGCGCCAGCAGCTTTGGACCCGGAGCTGGGGCCAACGTCCTGACTTTC.

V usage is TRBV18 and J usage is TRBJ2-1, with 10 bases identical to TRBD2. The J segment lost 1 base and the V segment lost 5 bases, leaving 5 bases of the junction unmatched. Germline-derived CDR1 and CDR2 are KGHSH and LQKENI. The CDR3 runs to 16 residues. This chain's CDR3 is CASSSSGSGSYNEQFF. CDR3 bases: TGTGCCAGCTCATCTAGCGGGAGTGGGTCCTACAATGAGCAGTTCTTC.

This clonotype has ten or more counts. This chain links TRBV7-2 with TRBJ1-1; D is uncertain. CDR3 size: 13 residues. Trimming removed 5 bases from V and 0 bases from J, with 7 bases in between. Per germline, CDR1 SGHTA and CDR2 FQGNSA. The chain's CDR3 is CASSVHMNTEAFF. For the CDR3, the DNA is TGTGCCAGCAGCGTTCACATGAACACTGAAGCTTTCTTT. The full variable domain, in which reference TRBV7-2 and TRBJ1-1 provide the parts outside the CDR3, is GAGVSQSPSNKVTEKGKDVELRCDPISGHTALYWYRQSLGQGLEFLIYFQGNSAPDKSGLPSDRFSAERTGGSVSTLTIQRTQQEDSAVYLCASSVHMNTEAFFGQGTRLTVV.

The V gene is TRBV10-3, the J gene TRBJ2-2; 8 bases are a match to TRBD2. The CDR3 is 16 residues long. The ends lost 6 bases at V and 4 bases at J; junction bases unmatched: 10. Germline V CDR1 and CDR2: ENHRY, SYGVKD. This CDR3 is CAIRARAGVGTGELFF. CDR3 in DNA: TGTGCCATCAGGGCTCGAGCGGGAGTAGGCACCGGGGAGCTGTTTTTT.